Presented here are 9 T cell receptor beta chains from one specimen sequenced in a study of T cell changes during pregnancy in multiple sclerosis. Sequencing was performed with immunoSEQ multiplex PCR; in TCRdb, only in-frame clones are kept and a portion is missing. Seen here are approximately 58,000 clones, 92% observed once, and the top ten hold about 2.7%. Sample: peripheral blood, taken in the second trimester of pregnancy. These receptors all stem from a female donor in good health, enrolled as a control in a pregnancy study.

V gene TRBV6-1 combines with J gene TRBJ1-4; no definite D call. Trimming removed 8 bases from V and 3 bases from J, with 7 bases in between. The CDR3 is made up of 12 amino acids. Germline V gene sequence: CDR1 MNHNS, CDR2 SASEGT. The CDR3 sequence is CASCASNEKLFF. CDR3 sequence (DNA): TGTGCCAGCTGTGCTTCTAATGAAAAACTGTTTTTT.

This sequence joins TRBV30 and TRBJ2-2, with D possibly TRBD2 on 7 matching bases. Trimming removed 4 bases at V and 4 bases at J, with 13 bases between. CDR1 GTSNPN and CDR2 SVGIG come from the germline V gene (reference sequence). The CDR3 spans 14 residues. DNA for the CDR3: TGTGCCTGGACTTCGGGGGGCCGCACCGGGGAGCTGTTTTTT. This codes for CAWTSGGRTGELFF.

The rearrangement joins TRBV19 to TRBJ1-4; the D is unclear. The V and J ends lost 2 bases and 8 bases respectively, with 15 bases between them. The germline gives CDR1 LNHDA, CDR2 SQIVND (reference sequence). This CDR3 spans 15 amino acids. CDR3 sequence: CASSIWSGLREKLFF. CDR3 sequence (DNA): TGTGCCAGTAGTATATGGTCAGGATTGAGAGAAAAACTGTTTTTT.

This chain uses TRBV28 with TRBJ2-1, with TRBD2 as a possible D gene (6 bases). From germline, CDR1 is MDHEN and CDR2 SYDVKM. Trimming pared 6 bases from V and 8 bases from J, leaving 14 bases between. The CDR3 spans 13 residues. Written as DNA, the CDR3 is TGTGCCAGCAGCCTGGGACTCGTCGATGAGCAGTTCTTC. Protein: CASSLGLVDEQFF.

The rearrangement uses TRBV7-9 and TRBJ1-1, with TRBD1 matching over 7 bases. The CDR3 has 17 amino acids. Germline CDR1 reads SEHNR; CDR2 reads FQNEAQ (reference sequence). With 1 base clipped from V and 1 base from J, the junction kept 9 bases outside the gene matches. In nucleotides, the CDR3 is TGTGCCAGCAGCTTAGATACGAGGGGGCGCCCGAACACTGAAGCTTTCTTT. Translating it yields CASSLDTRGRPNTEAFF.

J is TRBJ2-5 and V is TRBV4-1; tentative D call: TRBD2 (6 bases). The CDR3 is made up of 16 amino acids. V was pared by 1 base and J by 5 bases, with 17 bases between. CDR1 MGHRA and CDR2 YSYEKL come from the germline V gene. CDR3 in DNA: TGCGCCAGCAGCCAAGTGGGAGTGGGGGGTTCGGAGACCCAGTACTTC. Protein sequence: CASSQVGVGGSETQYF.

The CDR3 DNA reads TGTGCCAGCAGCTTAGGGGGCGCAGGGGAGTACCAAGAGACCCAGTACTTC. It codes for CASSLGGAGEYQETQYF. The genes are TRBV11-2 and TRBJ2-5, with D possibly being TRBD1 (6 bases). The germline V gene encodes CDR1 SGHAT and CDR2 FQNNGV. Trimming pared 1 base from V and 0 bases from J, leaving 15 bases between. The length of the CDR3 is 17 residues.

The J gene is TRBJ1-2, the V gene TRBV5-1, with a tentative D call TRBD1 (5 bases). The CDR3 loop spans 16 amino acids. Trimming cost V 7 bases and J 4 bases, with 23 bases left between them. Germline V gene data show CDR1 as SGHRS and CDR2 as YFSETQ. The CDR3 DNA reads as TGCGCCAGCCTTATAAGACCGGGACTCCGACCCTATGGCTACACCTTC. Translating it yields CASLIRPGLRPYGYTF.

J is TRBJ2-5 and V is TRBV29-1, with D uncertain. The V and J ends lost 4 bases and 0 bases respectively, with 9 bases between them. The CDR3 is 13 amino acids. Germline CDR1 and CDR2: SQVTM and ANQGSEA. CDR3: CSVVKHHQETQYF. CDR3 sequence (DNA): TGCAGCGTTGTTAAACACCACCAAGAGACCCAGTACTTC.